The next 16 T cell receptor beta chains were all read from a single sample in a study of T cells expressing NK-cell markers (dated by TCRdb to about 2020). The method behind the library was 5' RACE. Sequenced on an Illumina HiSeq 2000. Once TCRdb had reprocessed the reads, it stored one entry per CDR3 protein sequence and supplied no DNA. For this sample, the table gives some 300,000 distinct CDR3 sequences. The top ten constitute approximately 0.39% of the sample. Material for sequencing was blood T cells: a sorted CD56 or NKG2C T cell subset, CD4+ or CD8+ T cells, or bulk PBMC T cells (not recorded which). The receptors were gathered from a man younger than 30 in good health. Donor details come from another sample of the same person, matched by shared clones.

This chain uses TRBV20-1 with TRBJ1-3; TCRdb indicates TRBD1, and absent DNA this call remains unverified. The CDR3 totals 14 residues. Germline V gives CDR1 DFQATT, CDR2 SNEGSKA (reference sequence). This CDR3 is CSARTALSGNTIYF.

The chain combines TRBV4-3 with TRBJ2-1. The CDR3 covers 14 residues. The germline V gene has CDR1 LGHNA and CDR2 YSLEER. CDR3 amino acids: CASSLSRFYNEQFF.

The rearrangement links TRBV7-2 to TRBJ2-7; TCRdb picks TRBD1, but there is no DNA to check that call. Germline V gene sequence: CDR1 SGHTA, CDR2 FQGNSA. The CDR3 sequence is 15 residues long. The CDR3 loop is CASSFTRGNSYEQYF.

This rearrangement joins TRBV12-3 or TRBV12-4 to TRBJ1-2. The CDR3 runs to 13 residues. CDR3 in amino acids: CASSLRGLHGYTF.

The chain joins TRBV12-3 or TRBV12-4 to TRBJ1-1. The CDR3 runs to 12 residues. CDR3 sequence: CASTLTGTEAFF.

This chain links TRBV15 with TRBJ2-1; lacking DNA, the TRBD1 call made by TCRdb goes unchecked. This CDR3 is built from 15 residues. The V gene's germline CDR1 is LNHNV and CDR2 YYDKDF (reference sequence). CDR3 sequence: CATSRVGGAVDEQFF.

The rearrangement uses TRBV11-2 and TRBJ1-2; TCRdb designates TRBD1, a call that cannot be tested without DNA. Germline lookup yields CDR1 SGHAT and CDR2 FQNNGV. CDR3 length: 13 amino acids. The CDR3 is CAVNDRGQGGYTF.

The rearrangement links TRBV5-1 to TRBJ2-1; TCRdb's D call, TRBD2, is unchecked because there is no DNA. The CDR3 spans 15 residues. CDR1 SGHRS and CDR2 YFSETQ come from the germline V gene. The CDR3 sequence is CASSLGGLASNEQFF.

The chain is built from TRBV6-1 and TRBJ2-6; the TRBD1 assignment by TCRdb is unverifiable without DNA. CDR3 size: 14 residues. The germline V gene encodes CDR1 MNHNS and CDR2 SASEGT. The CDR3 loop is CATGQISGANVLTF.

J is TRBJ2-5 and V is TRBV28. This CDR3 has 14 residues. Germline-derived CDR1 and CDR2 are MDHEN and SYDVKM. The CDR3 protein is CASSFPRIQETQYF.

V is TRBV9 and J is TRBJ2-3; as DNA is missing, the TRBD2 call by TCRdb cannot be tested. The germline CDR1 and CDR2 sequences are SGDLS and YYNGEE. This CDR3 contains 14 residues. CDR3 protein: CASRAGREEDTQYF.

The chain recombines TRBV29-1 with TRBJ2-2; TCRdb's D call, TRBD2, is unchecked because there is no DNA. Germline CDR1 and CDR2: SQVTM and ANQGSEA. The CDR3 length is 14 residues. CDR3: CSALAGVGTGELFF.

The chain recombines TRBV6-1 with TRBJ2-2; TCRdb outputs TRBD2, but without DNA this stays unchecked. CDR3 length: 15 amino acids. Germline V CDR1 and CDR2: MNHNS, SASEGT. This CDR3 is CASRRAGGPAGELFF.

The chain couples TRBV29-1 to TRBJ2-7; TCRdb's assignment of TRBD1 cannot be checked, as there is no DNA. CDR3 size: 13 residues. Germline assignment: CDR1 SQVTM and CDR2 ANQGSEA. The CDR3 loop is CSADGGTLYEQYF.

The chain carries TRBV12-3 or TRBV12-4 and TRBJ2-2; TCRdb's D gene call, TRBD1, goes unchecked for lack of DNA. The CDR3 is 15 amino acids. The CDR3 is CASSSMGRNTGELFF.

The V gene is TRBV12-3 or TRBV12-4, the J gene TRBJ2-1; the TCRdb call, TRBD2, lacks DNA for checking. The CDR3 spans 16 residues. Here the CDR3 reads CASRETSGRARNEQFF.